The 11 T cell receptor beta chains presented below share a single source sample, sequenced in a study of T cell responses to AZD1222 COVID-19 vaccine. The protocol was immunoSEQ multiplex PCR, while the TCRdb copy is restricted to in-frame clones and leaves out a portion. The repertoire holds roughly 98,000 clones, with approximately 84% as singletons. Sequences were derived from peripheral blood, sampled 28 days after the second AZD1222 dose. Source of these receptors: an adult who received the AZD1222 COVID-19 vaccine.

V usage is TRBV6-5 and J usage is TRBJ1-4; tentatively, D is TRBD1 (5 bases). The germline V gene encodes CDR1 MNHEY and CDR2 SVGAGI. V was shortened by 6 bases and J by 0 bases, with 8 bases between the two germline ends. The CDR3 extends over 14 amino acids. CDR3 loop: CASRTQATNEKLFF. As DNA, the CDR3 is TGTGCCAGCAGGACACAGGCAACTAATGAAAAACTGTTTTTT.

V is TRBV4-3 and J is TRBJ1-2; 7 positions agree with TRBD1. The CDR3 spans 16 residues. Germline CDR1 is LGHNA and CDR2 is YSLEER. Trimming took 0 bases from V and 2 from J; bases not matched to a gene: 6. The CDR3 coding sequence is TGCGCCAGCAGCCAAGATTGGGGACAGAGAAACTATGGCTACACCTTC. Amino acids: CASSQDWGQRNYGYTF.

This clone was found a few times. CDR3 residues: CASPSKNEQFF. As DNA, the CDR3 is TGTGCCAGCCCAAGTAAGAATGAGCAGTTCTTC. The gene calls are TRBV6-5 and TRBJ2-1; D is uncertain. Germline CDR1 MNHEY, CDR2 SVGAGI. The CDR3 consists of 11 residues. V gave up 8 bases and J gave up 7 bases, with 9 bases separating them.

CDR3 sequence (DNA): TGCGCCAGCAGCCGGGACGCTAGGGATGGCGAGACCCAGTACTTC. Its protein is CASSRDARDGETQYF. The chain couples TRBV5-1 to TRBJ2-5; D is perhaps TRBD1 or TRBD2 (5 bases each). V lost 4 bases and J lost 5, with 18 bases in between. Germline V gene sequence: CDR1 SGHRS, CDR2 YFSETQ. CDR3 length: 15 amino acids.

The chain joins TRBV7-8 to TRBJ1-3; possible D gene TRBD1, 5 bases. CDR1 and CDR2 (germline): SGHVS, FQNEAQ. CDR3 length: 17 residues. With 1 base removed from V and 0 bases from J, the gap between germline ends came to 13 bases. The CDR3 loop is CASSLEGALGSGNTIYF. CDR3 in DNA: TGTGCCAGCAGCTTAGAAGGGGCCCTTGGCTCTGGAAACACCATATATTTT.

The chain is built from TRBV20-1 and TRBJ2-7, with D hard to call. The CDR3 has 11 amino acids. Germline V gene sequence: CDR1 DFQATT, CDR2 SNEGSKA (reference sequence). Trimming took 1 base from V and 7 from J, leaving 8 bases between them. CDR3 bases: TGCAGTGCTAGAGCGGTCACTGAGCAGTACTTC. Translating it yields CSARAVTEQYF.

The chain links TRBV24-1 to TRBJ2-1, with unresolved D. This CDR3 is 11 amino acids long. Germline lookup yields CDR1 KGHDR and CDR2 SFDVKD. Trimming removed 9 bases at V and 8 bases at J, with 10 bases between. CDR3 coding DNA: TGTGCCACCGGTATATTCCATGAGCAGTTCTTC. This encodes CATGIFHEQFF.

The chain links TRBV28 to TRBJ1-1; D unresolved. Germline CDR1 MDHEN, CDR2 SYDVKM. The CDR3 has 13 amino acids. The germline V and J ends were trimmed by 0 bases and 5 bases, with 7 bases remaining between them. DNA for the CDR3: TGTGCCAGCAGTTTATGGGGTGGAACTGAAGCTTTCTTT. This codes for CASSLWGGTEAFF.

A single count supports this clone. The V gene is TRBV14, the J gene TRBJ1-1; TRBD1 is a possible D gene (5 bases). The germline V gene encodes CDR1 SGHDN and CDR2 FVKESK. The germline V and J ends were trimmed by 1 base and 1 base, with 13 bases remaining between them. The CDR3 extends over 16 amino acids. The CDR3 DNA reads as TGTGCCAGCAGCCAAGCACGGGGACTGACGAACACTGAAGCTTTCTTT. This encodes CASSQARGLTNTEAFF. Full variable domain (missing parts from reference TRBV14 and TRBJ1-1): EAGVTQFPSHSVIEKGQTVTLRCDPISGHDNLYWYRRVMGKEIKFLLHFVKESKQDESGMPNNRFLAERTGGTYSTLKVQPAELEDSGVYFCASSQARGLTNTEAFFGQGTRLTVV.

This chain joins TRBV11-3 and TRBJ2-7; no clear D gene. The CDR3 consists of 11 residues. V was clipped by 4 bases and J by 4 bases, with 5 bases between them. Germline CDR1 SGHNT, CDR2 YENEEA. CDR3 coding DNA: TGTGCCAGCAGCTCCCTGTACGAGCAGTACTTC. Translation gives CASSSLYEQYF.

The chain employs TRBV5-1 and TRBJ2-7; TRBD1 matches 9 bases. Germline V CDR1 and CDR2: SGHRS, YFSETQ. The V gene end was trimmed by 1 base and the J gene end by 5 bases; junction bases not matched to a gene: 10. CDR3 length: 16 amino acids. CDR3 loop: CASSLQGGTGPHEQYF. The CDR3 DNA reads TGCGCCAGCAGCTTGCAAGGCGGGACAGGGCCCCACGAGCAGTACTTC.